Reported below is one TCR beta chain. What it binds is unknown. This sample stems from a study of blood T cells in healthy people across ages. Study-level points and caveats: There were more naive CD4+ cells and higher diversity in long-lived donors than in aged donors. Strong correlation was found linking TCR beta diversity to naive T cell percentage. PBMC samples, being unsorted, prevented any conclusive comparison of naive and antigen-experienced cells.

V shed 3 bases and J shed 9 bases, with 10 bases lying between them. From germline, CDR1 is SGHTA and CDR2 FQGNSA. This CDR3 contains 12 residues. Together with a sample-barcoded 5' primer, a J-beta primer mix was included in a second PCR lasting about 6 to 11 cycles. A tag from a template-switch adaptor with 12 random nucleotides marked each cDNA molecule. TCRdb processed the 5' RACE reads anew with MiXCR; each CDR3 protein has one entry. This table holds 790,000 or so distinct CDR3 sequences, about half found once. V and J are TRBV7-2 and TRBJ2-3; no reliable D call. The sequenced sample was blood. This sequence was found in a man at least 80 years old in good health. CDR3 bases: TGTGCCAGCAGCTTCATAACCGGGACGCAGTATTTT. As protein: CASSFITGTQYF.